This record looks at one TCR beta chain sequence and its context. The CDR3 extends over 13 amino acids. Trimming removed 5 bases from V and 1 base from J; junction bases left unmatched: 1. This record belongs to a study of blood T cell repertoires in COVID-19. On the study more broadly: Researchers got acute and convalescent COVID-19 samples from the United States, Italy and Spain.

Source study methods: Nucleated cell number was recorded as an estimate derived from reference gene primer amplification. Data came from immunoSEQ multiplex PCR; TCRdb stores just in-frame clones and leaves some out. V and J calls and clone size come straight from that table; D and trimming were deduced from the DNA. The sample includes about 59,000 clones, 91% of them seen just once. This receptor was identified in a human donor in a cohort sampled during active COVID-19. Sequenced sample: peripheral blood. V gene TRBV12-3 or TRBV12-4 combines with J gene TRBJ1-2; 7 nucleotides agree with TRBD1. CDR3 residues: CASSRDSNYGYTF. The DNA of the CDR3 is TGTGCCAGCAGTCGGGACAGTAACTATGGCTACACCTTC.